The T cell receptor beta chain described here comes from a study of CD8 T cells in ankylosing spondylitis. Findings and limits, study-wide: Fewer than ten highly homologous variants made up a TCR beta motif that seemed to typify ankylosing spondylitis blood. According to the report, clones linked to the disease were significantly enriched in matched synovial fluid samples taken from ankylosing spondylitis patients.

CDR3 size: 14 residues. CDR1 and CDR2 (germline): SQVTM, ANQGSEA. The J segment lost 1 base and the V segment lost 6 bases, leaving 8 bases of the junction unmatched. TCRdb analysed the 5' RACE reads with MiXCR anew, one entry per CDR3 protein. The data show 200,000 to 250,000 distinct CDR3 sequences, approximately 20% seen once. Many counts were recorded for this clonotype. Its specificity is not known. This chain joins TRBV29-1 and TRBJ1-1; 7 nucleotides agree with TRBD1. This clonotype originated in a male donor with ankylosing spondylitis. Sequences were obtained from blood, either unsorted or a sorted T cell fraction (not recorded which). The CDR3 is CSVDTRGGNTEAFF. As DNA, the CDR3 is TGCAGCGTCGACACCAGGGGGGGGAACACTGAAGCTTTCTTT.